Below, one T cell receptor (beta chain) is given with its context. Its antigen remains unknown. Template for every sorted-subset replicate PCR totaled 150 to 250 ng DNA, 25,000 to 35,000 T cell genomes. Only in-frame clones appear in the TCRdb table, and some are missing; sequencing was by immunoSEQ multiplex PCR. Among about 2.4 million clones, 80% to 95% were seen once, and the ten largest hold roughly 0.36%. The entry originates in a study of shared clonotypes between healthy human individuals. The germline V gene encodes CDR1 LNHNV and CDR2 YYDKDF (reference sequence). This CDR3 contains 15 residues. The germline V and J ends were trimmed by 0 bases and 6 bases, with 14 bases remaining between them. Study conclusions and caveats: When naive CD4 clonotypes were compared across several donors, 4% to 6.5% were shared. Depth was large, yet rarefaction showed that sorted-subset sequencing was incomplete. Larger richness was generally estimated for naive than memory subsets.

V and J are TRBV15 and TRBJ1-2; D gene uncertain. The sequence came from a man younger than 30 in good health. Some clones in this sample may be carry-over from other donors' samples. The sequenced material came from naive CD4+ T cells from PBMCs. Subset defined: CD45RA+ positively selected. The CDR3 loop is CATSRDLEGTDGYTF. For the CDR3, the DNA is TGTGCCACCAGCAGAGATCTGGAGGGTACGGATGGCTACACCTTC.